The rows below give T cell receptor beta chains drawn from one sample of a study of blood T cell repertoires in COVID-19. Using immunoSEQ multiplex PCR, the repertoire was profiled, and TCRdb retains in-frame clones only, with some absent. This sample has about 49,000 clones, with approximately 90% found just once. Material for sequencing was peripheral blood. These receptors originate from an elderly man with acute or convalescent COVID-19. Both conserved end residues are part of each CDR3. Fields, in order: J gene, D gene, V gene, clone size, CDR3 protein, CDR3 DNA. The D gene is left open where the match is weak. Part of the rows lack a size; the others show once, few, many or a class for expanded clones.

J gene: TRBJ1-1; D gene: NA; V gene: TRBV7-9; clone size: NA; CDR3 protein: CASSQGRMNTEAFF; CDR3 DNA: TGTGCCAGCAGCCAGGGGCGGATGAACACTGAAGCTTTCTTT
J gene: TRBJ2-1; D gene: NA; V gene: TRBV2; clone size: NA; CDR3 protein: CASSELAEQFF; CDR3 DNA: TGTGCCAGCAGTGAGTTAGCGGAGCAGTTCTTC
J gene: TRBJ1-6; D gene: TRBD1; V gene: TRBV5-1; clone size: NA; CDR3 protein: CASSSGQVDNSPLHF; CDR3 DNA: TGCGCCAGCAGCTCGGGACAGGTCGATAATTCACCCCTCCACTTT
J gene: TRBJ1-6; D gene: NA; V gene: TRBV30; clone size: NA; CDR3 protein: CAWVKFGLKNSPLHF; CDR3 DNA: TGTGCCTGGGTCAAATTCGGACTGAAGAATTCACCCCTCCACTTT
J gene: TRBJ2-5; D gene: NA; V gene: TRBV27; clone size: NA; CDR3 protein: CASGSYLAGFQETQYF; CDR3 DNA: TGTGCCAGCGGCTCCTACCTCGCGGGCTTCCAAGAGACCCAGTACTTC
J gene: TRBJ2-1; D gene: NA; V gene: TRBV3-1/TRBV3-2; clone size: NA; CDR3 protein: CASSQVDRGPHNEQFF; CDR3 DNA: TGTGCCAGCAGCCAAGTAGATCGCGGGCCCCACAATGAGCAGTTCTTC
J gene: TRBJ1-6; D gene: NA; V gene: TRBV4-2; clone size: NA; CDR3 protein: CASSQIGYNSPLHF; CDR3 DNA: TGTGCCAGCAGCCAAATCGGGTATAATTCACCCCTCCACTTT
J gene: TRBJ2-3; D gene: TRBD2; V gene: TRBV7-9; clone size: NA; CDR3 protein: CASSRLAGAGDTQYF; CDR3 DNA: TGTGCCAGCAGCCGACTAGCGGGGGCGGGGGATACGCAGTATTTT
J gene: TRBJ1-1; D gene: NA; V gene: TRBV9; clone size: NA; CDR3 protein: CASSVDGTNTEAFF; CDR3 DNA: TGTGCCAGCAGCGTAGATGGGACTAACACTGAAGCTTTCTTT
J gene: TRBJ2-6; D gene: NA; V gene: TRBV24-1; clone size: NA; CDR3 protein: CATSDSRVSGANVLTF; CDR3 DNA: TGTGCCACCAGTGATTCTCGGGTATCGGGGGCCAACGTCCTGACTTTC
J gene: TRBJ2-5; D gene: NA; V gene: TRBV18; clone size: NA; CDR3 protein: CASSPARETQYF; CDR3 DNA: TGTGCCAGCTCACCAGCCCGGGAGACCCAGTACTTC
J gene: TRBJ1-5; D gene: TRBD1; V gene: TRBV2; clone size: few; CDR3 protein: CASSGQGIRQPQHF; CDR3 DNA: TGTGCCAGTTCGGGACAGGGGATTCGTCAGCCCCAGCATTTT
J gene: TRBJ1-1; D gene: NA; V gene: TRBV18; clone size: NA; CDR3 protein: CASSSQLNTEAFF; CDR3 DNA: TGTGCCAGCTCGTCACAACTGAACACTGAAGCTTTCTTT
J gene: TRBJ1-4; D gene: TRBD1; V gene: TRBV5-4; clone size: once; CDR3 protein: CASSLQGGNEKLFF; CDR3 DNA: TGTGCCAGCAGCTTACAGGGGGGGAATGAAAAACTGTTTTTT
J gene: TRBJ1-1; D gene: TRBD1; V gene: TRBV2; clone size: NA; CDR3 protein: CASMPTGVGTEAFF; CDR3 DNA: TGTGCCAGCATGCCGACAGGGGTGGGAACTGAAGCTTTCTTT
J gene: TRBJ2-1; D gene: TRBD2; V gene: TRBV7-7; clone size: NA; CDR3 protein: CASSQTSGGRNEQFF; CDR3 DNA: TGTGCCAGCAGCCAGACTAGCGGGGGTCGGAATGAGCAGTTCTTC
J gene: TRBJ1-4; D gene: NA; V gene: TRBV7-9; clone size: NA; CDR3 protein: CASSVQETTNEKLFF; CDR3 DNA: TGTGCCAGCAGCGTACAGGAGACAACTAATGAAAAACTGTTTTTT
J gene: TRBJ1-1; D gene: NA; V gene: TRBV3-1/TRBV3-2; clone size: NA; CDR3 protein: CASSLQAGKAFF; CDR3 DNA: TGTGCCAGCAGCCTACAAGCGGGAAAAGCTTTCTTT
J gene: TRBJ1-1; D gene: NA; V gene: TRBV5-5; clone size: NA; CDR3 protein: CASSLGRGGRAAFF; CDR3 DNA: TGTGCCAGCAGCTTGGGGCGCGGGGGAAGGGCAGCTTTCTTT
J gene: TRBJ1-2; D gene: TRBD1; V gene: TRBV5-6; clone size: once; CDR3 protein: CASSLGQVGGYGYTF; CDR3 DNA: TGTGCCAGCAGCCTAGGACAGGTTGGCGGCTATGGCTACACCTTC
J gene: TRBJ2-3; D gene: NA; V gene: TRBV5-1; clone size: NA; CDR3 protein: CASSLALDTQYF; CDR3 DNA: TGCGCCAGCAGCTTGGCCCTTGATACGCAGTATTTT
J gene: TRBJ2-3; D gene: NA; V gene: TRBV19; clone size: once; CDR3 protein: CASSIGPLSLTDTQYF; CDR3 DNA: TGTGCCAGTAGTATCGGTCCATTATCCCTCACAGATACGCAGTATTTT
J gene: TRBJ2-3; D gene: TRBD1; V gene: TRBV10-1; clone size: NA; CDR3 protein: CASSVGTGNTQYF; CDR3 DNA: TGCGCCAGCAGTGTCGGGACAGGGAATACGCAGTATTTT
J gene: TRBJ2-1; D gene: NA; V gene: TRBV3-1/TRBV3-2; clone size: NA; CDR3 protein: CASSQDWRGGEQFF; CDR3 DNA: TGTGCCAGCAGCCAAGATTGGAGGGGCGGTGAGCAGTTCTTC
J gene: TRBJ2-7; D gene: TRBD1; V gene: TRBV7-9; clone size: NA; CDR3 protein: CASSTLDRGEQYF; CDR3 DNA: TGTGCCAGCAGCACATTGGACAGGGGTGAGCAGTACTTC
J gene: TRBJ2-1; D gene: TRBD2; V gene: TRBV28; clone size: NA; CDR3 protein: CASSPTSGILNEQFF; CDR3 DNA: TGTGCCAGCAGCCCGACTAGCGGGATACTCAATGAGCAGTTCTTC
J gene: TRBJ1-1; D gene: NA; V gene: TRBV28; clone size: NA; CDR3 protein: CASIQQGMNTEAFF; CDR3 DNA: TGTGCCAGCATCCAACAGGGTATGAACACTGAAGCTTTCTTT
J gene: TRBJ1-1; D gene: NA; V gene: TRBV5-1; clone size: NA; CDR3 protein: CASSSGEIQNTEAFF; CDR3 DNA: TGCGCCAGCAGCTCCGGAGAGATCCAGAACACTGAAGCTTTCTTT
J gene: TRBJ1-2; D gene: NA; V gene: TRBV12-3/TRBV12-4; clone size: once; CDR3 protein: CASSLDRSYGYTF; CDR3 DNA: TGTGCCAGCAGTTTAGACAGGAGCTATGGCTACACCTTC
J gene: TRBJ1-1; D gene: NA; V gene: TRBV7-6; clone size: once; CDR3 protein: CASSYGTEAFF; CDR3 DNA: TGTGCCAGCAGCTACGGGACTGAAGCTTTCTTT
J gene: TRBJ1-2; D gene: NA; V gene: TRBV9; clone size: NA; CDR3 protein: CASSPRTGYGYTF; CDR3 DNA: TGTGCCAGCAGCCCAAGGACGGGGTATGGCTACACCTTC
J gene: TRBJ2-7; D gene: TRBD1; V gene: TRBV3-1/TRBV3-2; clone size: NA; CDR3 protein: CASSQWRGTGAPEQYF; CDR3 DNA: TGTGCCAGCAGCCAATGGAGGGGGACAGGGGCTCCCGAGCAGTACTTC